These 12 T cell receptor beta chains were all obtained from the same sample, sequenced in a study of cytomegalovirus exposure and HLA in healthy donors. The data were produced by immunoSEQ multiplex PCR, yet TCRdb's version contains in-frame clones alone and is incomplete. The sample carries some 120,000 clones, about nine tenths recorded once. Sequences were obtained from PBMCs. Receptors were obtained from a man aged 25-40 years in good health and CMV-seronegative.

The rearrangement uses TRBV7-2 and TRBJ1-2, with D tentatively TRBD1 (5 bases). Trimming removed 4 bases at V and 4 bases at J, with 19 bases between. CDR3 length equals 16 residues. The germline V gene has CDR1 SGHTA and CDR2 FQGNSA. As DNA, the CDR3 is TGTGCCAGCAGCTCGCGTAGTGTAGGGGTAGGCTATGGCTACACCTTC. This codes for CASSSRSVGVGYGYTF. The variable domain in full, completed from reference TRBV7-2 and TRBJ1-2, reads GAGVSQSPSNKVTEKGKDVELRCDPISGHTALYWYRQSLGQGLEFLIYFQGNSAPDKSGLPSDRFSAERTGGSVSTLTIQRTQQEDSAVYLCASSSRSVGVGYGYTFGSGTRLTVV.

The V call is TRBV5-1, the J call TRBJ2-5; TRBD2 matches at 7 bases. The CDR3 extends over 13 amino acids. Germline V CDR1 and CDR2: SGHRS, YFSETQ. The trim removed 2 bases at V and 4 bases at J, leaving 2 bases unmatched. Written as DNA, the CDR3 is TGCGCCAGCAGCTTAGGGAGGGGAGAGACCCAGTACTTC. Translated, it gives CASSLGRGETQYF.

The chain recombines TRBV5-4 with TRBJ2-5, with D possibly being TRBD2 (5 bases). Germline assignment: CDR1 SGHNT and CDR2 YYREEE (reference sequence). Trimming left V 4 bases short and J 2 bases short, with 15 bases between. The CDR3 spans 15 residues. The CDR3 spells CASSPSYRGQETQYF. The CDR3 region has the DNA TGTGCCAGCAGCCCCAGTTATCGGGGTCAAGAGACCCAGTACTTC.

This clone was counted once. The genes are TRBV6-1 and TRBJ2-3; a possible D gene is TRBD2 (5 bases). The CDR3 is 15 residues long. The germline V gene has CDR1 MNHNS and CDR2 SASEGT. Trimming removed 4 bases at V and 1 base at J, with 12 bases between. The CDR3 region has the DNA TGTGCCAGCAGTGTCGGGATCCGACGCACAGATACGCAGTATTTT. Its protein product is CASSVGIRRTDTQYF.

The sample holds a few counts of this clone. The chain is built from TRBV9 and TRBJ1-2; 10 bases agree with TRBD1. J was trimmed by 3 bases and V by 4 bases; bases with no gene match: 9. CDR1 SGDLS and CDR2 YYNGEE come from the germline V gene. CDR3 length: 16 amino acids. The CDR3 DNA follows: TGTGCCAGCAGCCCAGTCCCGGGACAGGGGTACTATGGCTACACCTTC. Encoded protein: CASSPVPGQGYYGYTF.

This chain joins TRBV19 and TRBJ1-5, with D unresolved. Germline values: CDR1 LNHDA, CDR2 SQIVND (reference sequence). This CDR3 is 14 amino acids long. Trimming took off 3 bases at V and 6 bases at J, with 12 bases between the two ends. The CDR3 sequence: CASSIEYRGQPQHF. The CDR3 bases are TGTGCCAGTAGTATTGAGTACCGGGGTCAGCCCCAGCATTTT.

This chain joins TRBV7-2 and TRBJ1-1; unclear D gene. CDR1 is SGHTA, CDR2 FQGNSA, per germline. The V and J ends lost 3 bases and 5 bases respectively, with 4 bases between them. This CDR3 region has 11 residues. Written as DNA, the CDR3 is TGTGCCAGCAGCTTTAGTACTGAAGCTTTCTTT. Translation: CASSFSTEAFF.

This chain uses TRBV7-2 with TRBJ2-7; 8 nucleotides line up with TRBD2. The V segment lost 5 bases and the J segment 5 bases; nucleotides outside the gene matches: 14. Germline CDR1 and CDR2: SGHTA and FQGNSA. The CDR3 has 16 amino acids. The CDR3 here is CASSSRTSGPIHEQYF. The CDR3 nucleotides read TGTGCCAGCAGCAGCCGTACTAGCGGCCCGATCCACGAGCAGTACTTC.

The CDR3 loop is CASSPQGLASTDTQYF. CDR3 bases: TGTGCCAGCTCACCACAGGGGCTAGCGAGCACAGATACGCAGTATTTT. V and J are TRBV18 and TRBJ2-3; D possibly corresponds to TRBD2 (6 bases). This CDR3 comprises 16 residues. The germline V and J ends were trimmed by 1 base and 0 bases, with 11 bases remaining between them. Germline V gene lookup returns CDR1 KGHSH and CDR2 LQKENI.

The chain recombines TRBV6-6 with TRBJ1-3; no clear D gene. CDR3 length equals 12 residues. V was shortened by 4 bases and J by 4 bases, with 5 bases between the two germline ends. Germline CDR1 reads MNHNY; CDR2 reads SVGAGI (reference sequence). The CDR3 is CASSFVGNTIYF. In DNA form, the CDR3 reads TGTGCCAGCAGTTTCGTAGGAAACACCATATATTTT.

The V and J genes are TRBV29-1 and TRBJ1-1, with 7 bases matching TRBD1. V lost 7 bases and J lost 1; bases outside the gene matches: 3. Germline V gene data show CDR1 as SQVTM and CDR2 as ANQGSEA. This CDR3 is 12 amino acids long. CDR3: CSGHRGNTEAFF. The CDR3 nucleotides are TGCAGCGGCCACAGGGGGAACACTGAAGCTTTCTTT.

The chain's CDR3 is CASSVGGRTEAFF. In nucleotides, the CDR3 is TGTGCCAGCAGCGTAGGAGGGAGGACTGAAGCTTTCTTT. The rearrangement uses TRBV9 and TRBJ1-1; D gene unclear. Per the germline V gene, CDR1 is SGDLS and CDR2 is YYNGEE. V was clipped by 0 bases and J by 5 bases, with 8 bases between them. The CDR3 has 13 amino acids.